These 29 T cell receptor beta chains came from one sample sequenced in a study of long-term antiretroviral therapy in people with HIV. A v3.0 immunoSEQ assay was performed at survey level. Sequencing used immunoSEQ multiplex PCR; TCRdb keeps in-frame clones, though not all of them. This table holds fewer than 20,000 clones, around four fifths found once. This specimen consisted of unsorted PBMCs, obtained 0.3 years after starting antiretroviral therapy. The receptors were gathered from a woman aged 45-60 years with HIV.

This clone counts as medium-sized. The chain is built from TRBV7-9 and TRBJ2-3; tentative D call: TRBD2 (6 bases). This CDR3 is built from 17 residues. Germline V lookup: CDR1 SEHNR, CDR2 FQNEAQ (reference sequence). With 5 bases removed from V and 0 bases from J, the gap between germline ends came to 18 bases. The CDR3: CASSGGGWRGSTDTQYF. The CDR3, as DNA: TGTGCCAGCAGCGGCGGAGGGTGGCGGGGCAGCACAGATACGCAGTATTTT.

The V gene is TRBV5-5, the J gene TRBJ1-2; D unresolved. This CDR3 is 12 amino acids long. Deletions cut 2 bases from V and 4 bases from J, with 6 bases between. CDR1 is SGHKS, CDR2 YYEKEE, per germline (reference sequence). The CDR3 spells CASSLVVYGYTF. In DNA, the CDR3 is TGTGCCAGCAGCTTAGTGGTCTATGGCTACACCTTC.

In this sample, this clone turned up a few times. The V gene is TRBV19, the J gene TRBJ1-2, with D possibly being TRBD1 (5 bases). The CDR3 is 16 amino acids. V lost 5 bases and J lost 4, with 20 bases in between. Looked up from germline, CDR1 is LNHDA and CDR2 is SQIVND (reference sequence). Written as DNA, the CDR3 is TGTGCCAGTAGTTACTACACAGCCCCCAGGGCCTATGGCTACACCTTC. Translated: CASSYYTAPRAYGYTF.

The gene calls are TRBV7-2 and TRBJ1-3, with a weak D call TRBD1 (6 bases). From germline, CDR1 is SGHTA and CDR2 FQGNSA. Trimming left V 3 bases short and J 0 bases short, with 12 bases between. The CDR3 has 16 amino acids. The CDR3 loop is CASSFPGQSSGNTIYF. DNA for the CDR3: TGTGCCAGCAGCTTTCCGGGACAAAGCTCTGGAAACACCATATATTTT.

This chain connects TRBV6-6 to TRBJ1-3; 8 positions match TRBD1. Trimming at V came to 1 base and at J to 4 bases, leaving 3 bases not matched to a gene. Germline loops: CDR1 MNHNY, CDR2 SVGAGI (reference sequence). There are 15 residues in the CDR3. The CDR3 reads CASSYLQGEGNTIYF. For the CDR3, the DNA is TGTGCCAGCAGTTACTTACAGGGGGAAGGAAACACCATATATTTT.

The V and J genes are TRBV19 and TRBJ1-1, with 7 bases fitting TRBD1. The V segment lost 4 bases and the J segment 0 bases; nucleotides outside the gene matches: 8. Germline CDR1 reads LNHDA; CDR2 reads SQIVND (reference sequence). CDR3 size: 16 residues. CDR3 DNA sequence: TGTGCCAGTAGTAACAGGGGAGGGAGGATGAACACTGAAGCTTTCTTT. Its protein product is CASSNRGGRMNTEAFF.

This clone was observed a few times. CDR3 loop: CAWSQGQYNQPQHF. Here the CDR3 DNA reads TGTGCCTGGAGCCAAGGACAGTACAATCAGCCCCAGCATTTT. This chain connects TRBV30 to TRBJ1-5; perhaps TRBD1 as D (6 bases). Trimming shortened V by 3 bases and J by 3 bases, and 12 bases separated the two germline ends. Per germline, CDR1 GTSNPN and CDR2 SVGIG (reference sequence). The CDR3 covers 14 residues.

The chain couples TRBV27 to TRBJ1-2, with D possibly TRBD1 on 6 matching bases. Trimming cost V 5 bases and J 5 bases, with 18 bases left between them. From germline, CDR1 is MNHEY and CDR2 SMNVEV (reference sequence). The length of the CDR3 is 15 residues. The CDR3 loop reads CASSVQGPQLYGYTF. The CDR3, as DNA: TGTGCCAGCAGTGTACAGGGCCCCCAATTATATGGCTACACCTTC.

The chain carries TRBV2 and TRBJ2-3; 9 bases match TRBD2. The CDR3 covers 15 residues. The J segment lost 4 bases and the V segment lost 3 bases, leaving 5 bases of the junction unmatched. In germline, CDR1 is SNHLY, CDR2 FYNNEI. CDR3 bases: TGTGCCAGCAGTGATCCTAGCGGGGTGGCAGATACGCAGTATTTT. Amino acid sequence: CASSDPSGVADTQYF.

J is TRBJ1-1 and V is TRBV5-1; tentatively, D is TRBD1 (5 bases). CDR1 SGHRS and CDR2 YFSETQ come from the germline V gene. The CDR3 is 14 amino acids. Trimming stripped 1 base from V and 1 base from J, with 8 bases between. This chain's CDR3 is CASSLRTGNTEAFF. As DNA, the CDR3 is TGCGCCAGCAGCTTGCGTACAGGGAACACTGAAGCTTTCTTT. The complete variable domain, with remaining parts taken from reference TRBV5-1 and TRBJ1-1, reads KAGVTQTPRYLIKTRGQQVTLSCSPISGHRSVSWYQQTPGQGLQFLFEYFSETQRNKGNFPGRFSGRQFSNSRSEMNVSTLELGDSALYLCASSLRTGNTEAFFGQGTRLTVV.

This chain links TRBV13 with TRBJ1-6; perhaps TRBD1 as D (5 bases). Germline loops: CDR1 PRHDT, CDR2 FYEKMQ (reference sequence). The CDR3 has 15 residues. V was clipped by 4 bases and J by 9 bases, with 16 bases between them. The CDR3 here is CASSSRRGSSSPLHF. CDR3 in DNA: TGTGCCAGCAGCTCCCGAAGGGGCTCGTCTTCACCCCTCCACTTT.

This sequence joins TRBV27 and TRBJ2-3, with D tentatively TRBD1 or TRBD2 (5 bases each). Germline V gene lookup returns CDR1 MNHEY and CDR2 SMNVEV (reference sequence). The CDR3 has 14 amino acids. The germline V and J ends were trimmed by 5 bases and 1 base, with 10 bases remaining between them. The DNA of the CDR3 is TGTGCCAGCAGTCTAGGGGAGCGCACAGATACGCAGTATTTT. Its protein is CASSLGERTDTQYF.

The chain joins TRBV7-3 to TRBJ2-3, with 9 bases fitting TRBD2. Germline-derived CDR1 and CDR2 are SGHTA and FQGTGA. This CDR3 has 16 residues. Trimming cost V 2 bases and J 2 bases; bases outside gene matches: 5. The CDR3 reads CASSLQAGGLTDTQYF. The CDR3 DNA sequence: TGTGCCAGCAGCTTACAAGCGGGGGGTCTCACAGATACGCAGTATTTT.

The chain recombines TRBV6-6 with TRBJ1-3; D call uncertain. Per the germline V gene, CDR1 is MNHNY and CDR2 is SVGAGI (reference sequence). CDR3 size: 14 residues. V lost 7 bases, J lost 0 bases, and 10 bases lay in between. CDR3 DNA sequence: TGTGCCAGCAAGGAGGGCAACTCTGGAAACACCATATATTTT. Amino acids: CASKEGNSGNTIYF.

This clone was counted once. The rearrangement uses TRBV5-1 and TRBJ1-4; 9 bases are a match to TRBD1. The CDR3 contains 14 residues. The V segment lost 2 bases and the J segment 8 bases; nucleotides outside the gene matches: 4. Germline loops: CDR1 SGHRS, CDR2 YFSETQ. CDR3 nucleotides: TGCGCCAGCAGCTTACAGGGGGCAGGGGAAAAACTGTTTTTT. It codes for CASSLQGAGEKLFF.

This sequence joins TRBV5-1 and TRBJ2-4; TRBD1 matches 8 bases. V shed 2 bases, J shed 7 bases, and the junction held 5 bases outside the gene matches. This CDR3 spans 14 amino acids. Germline V lookup: CDR1 SGHRS, CDR2 YFSETQ. The CDR3 is CASSFGQGWNIQYF. CDR3 sequence (DNA): TGCGCCAGCAGCTTCGGACAGGGATGGAACATTCAGTACTTC.

The CDR3 is CASSDTGTSGYNEQFF. DNA for the CDR3: TGTGCCAGCAGCGATACCGGGACTAGCGGCTACAATGAGCAGTTCTTC. This chain links TRBV7-2 with TRBJ2-1; 11 nucleotides align to TRBD2. The germline V gene encodes CDR1 SGHTA and CDR2 FQGNSA. The CDR3 loop spans 16 amino acids. Trimming at V came to 5 bases and at J to 3 bases, leaving 6 bases not matched to a gene.

This clone was seen a few times. This chain uses TRBV7-9 with TRBJ1-2; possibly TRBD1 for D (5 bases). Germline assignment: CDR1 SEHNR and CDR2 FQNEAQ (reference sequence). Trimming took off 3 bases at V and 6 bases at J, with 14 bases between the two ends. The CDR3 is 14 residues long. The chain's CDR3 is CASSFGDGADGYTF. The CDR3 DNA sequence: TGTGCCAGCAGCTTCGGGGATGGGGCGGATGGCTACACCTTC.

This chain uses TRBV6-6 with TRBJ1-2; 9 bases align to TRBD1. Germline V CDR1 and CDR2: MNHNY, SVGAGI (reference sequence). The CDR3 runs to 15 residues. V lost 5 bases, J lost 6 bases, and 10 bases stayed unmatched. Here the CDR3 DNA reads TGTGCCAGCAGTCCGGACCGGGACAGGGCACATGGCTACACCTTC. It yields the protein CASSPDRDRAHGYTF.

The rearrangement links TRBV6-5 to TRBJ1-1, with D hard to call. Per the germline V gene, CDR1 is MNHEY and CDR2 is SVGAGI. V was pared by 2 bases and J by 2 bases, with 9 bases between. CDR3 length: 14 residues. The DNA of the CDR3 is TGTGCCAGCAGTTACGGGCAGGCCAACACTGAAGCTTTCTTT. Amino acid sequence: CASSYGQANTEAFF.

This clone was detected once. The chain couples TRBV20-1 to TRBJ1-1, with TRBD1 as a possible D gene (5 bases). The CDR3 has 11 residues. Per the germline V gene, CDR1 is DFQATT and CDR2 is SNEGSKA (reference sequence). Trimming took 7 bases from V and 6 from J, leaving 12 bases between them. In DNA, the CDR3 is TGCAGTGTTTCAGGGCCAGCTGAAGCTTTCTTT. Translating it yields CSVSGPAEAFF.

The sample holds one count of this clone. The gene calls are TRBV5-1 and TRBJ1-4; D possibly corresponds to TRBD1 (5 bases). The CDR3 length is 14 residues. Between the trimmed V and J ends, which lost 0 bases and 7 bases, there was a span of 10 bases. Germline V gene sequence: CDR1 SGHRS, CDR2 YFSETQ. DNA of the CDR3: TGCGCCAGCAGCTTGGGACAGAAAGGTGAAAAACTGTTTTTT. Encoded protein: CASSLGQKGEKLFF.

This chain links TRBV5-6 with TRBJ1-2; D gene unclear. Looked up from germline, CDR1 is SGHDT and CDR2 is YYEEEE. V was trimmed by 3 bases and J by 8 bases, leaving 11 bases between them. This CDR3 spans 12 amino acids. CDR3 sequence (DNA): TGTGCCAGCAGCTGGGTCCAAAGGGGCTACACCTTC. It specifies CASSWVQRGYTF.

The chain has TRBV5-1 and TRBJ2-7; tentatively, D is TRBD2 (6 bases). The CDR3 totals 11 residues. Germline CDR1 is SGHRS and CDR2 is YFSETQ. V dropped 2 bases and J dropped 6 bases, with 6 bases sitting between them. The CDR3 spells CASSFGGEQYF. DNA of the CDR3: TGCGCCAGCAGCTTCGGGGGCGAGCAGTACTTC.

This clone was seen just once. The genes are TRBV11-1 and TRBJ1-1; D not certain. This CDR3 is built from 12 residues. The V and J ends lost 9 bases and 4 bases respectively, with 12 bases between them. The germline gives CDR1 SGHAT, CDR2 FQDESV (reference sequence). In DNA, the CDR3 is TGTGCCAGTATGAGCATCGGCACTGAAGCTTTCTTT. This encodes CASMSIGTEAFF.

V gene TRBV2 combines with J gene TRBJ2-3; 10 nucleotides align to TRBD2. Germline V gene sequence: CDR1 SNHLY, CDR2 FYNNEI. V was pared by 0 bases and J by 7 bases, with 4 bases of the junction left unmatched. There are 15 residues in the CDR3. CDR3 bases: TGTGCCAGCAGTGAAGCAGCGGGGGGGCAGAATACGCAGTATTTT. This translates into CASSEAAGGQNTQYF.

The chain recombines TRBV6-1 with TRBJ1-1; possibly TRBD1 for D (6 bases). V shed 4 bases and J shed 1 base, with 10 bases lying between them. Germline V gene data show CDR1 as MNHNS and CDR2 as SASEGT. The CDR3 consists of 14 residues. The CDR3 DNA follows: TGTGCCAGCAGTGTAGGCAGGGGGAACACTGAAGCTTTCTTT. Translating it yields CASSVGRGNTEAFF.

This clone was counted between two and nine times. The chain couples TRBV19 to TRBJ2-7; D not resolved. The V gene lost 3 bases and the J gene lost 1 base, with 7 bases spanning the gap. Germline V lookup: CDR1 LNHDA, CDR2 SQIVND (reference sequence). CDR3 size: 13 residues. The CDR3 region has the DNA TGTGCCAGTAGTATTCCGGGTTCCTACGAGCAGTACTTC. It yields the protein CASSIPGSYEQYF.

V and J are TRBV18 and TRBJ1-4; D is uncertain. CDR1 KGHSH and CDR2 LQKENI come from the germline V gene. Trimming took off 3 bases at V and 7 bases at J, with 9 bases between the two ends. The CDR3 has 13 residues. CDR3 in amino acids: CASSPSNGEKLFF. Written as DNA, the CDR3 is TGTGCCAGCTCACCGTCCAACGGTGAAAAACTGTTTTTT.